Listed below are T cell receptor beta chains from one sample, sequenced in a study of blood T cell repertoires in COVID-19. Profiled with immunoSEQ multiplex PCR; TCRdb holds only in-frame clones, not every one. This sample yields about 70,000 clones, of which more than 70% are seen a single time; about 4.6% belongs to the top ten. The source material was peripheral blood. These receptors all stem from an elderly man with acute or convalescent COVID-19. CDR3s include the opening cysteine and the closing phenylalanine or tryptophan. A D gene is named only where the DNA matches it firmly. Size is stated for part of the rows, as once, few or many counts, or as a class when the clone is expanded.

>TRBV18|few|TRBD1|TRBJ1-6
TGTGCCAGCTCACAGGGGGCCGGTGATTCACCCCTCCACTTT
CASSQGAGDSPLHF
>TRBV2|NA|TRBD1|TRBJ1-5
TGTGCCAGCAGGGCCGGGACAGGGGATCAGCCCCAGCATTTT
CASRAGTGDQPQHF
>TRBV5-1|NA|TRBD1|TRBJ2-7
TGCGCCAGCAGCTCCGGGACAGGGGGCCTCTACGAGCAGTACTTC
CASSSGTGGLYEQYF
>TRBV19|NA|NA|TRBJ2-3
TGTGCCGCCAAGGGGGAGAAAACAACAGATACGCAGTATTTT
CAAKGEKTTDTQYF
>TRBV5-1|NA|TRBD2|TRBJ2-1
TGCGCCAGCAGCCTGGGACTAGCGGGAGGTTCCTTCTACAATGAGCAGTTCTTC
CASSLGLAGGSFYNEQFF
>TRBV7-2|NA|TRBD2|TRBJ2-7
TGTGCCAGCAGCTCCTCAAGCGGGACCGAATCCTACGAGCAGTACTTC
CASSSSSGTESYEQYF
>TRBV6-5|NA|NA|TRBJ1-1
TGTGCCAGCAGCCAGCCAGGGCTGAACACTGAAGCTTTCTTT
CASSQPGLNTEAFF
>TRBV5-1|NA|TRBD1|TRBJ2-7
TGCGCCAGCAGCTTGACAGGGGCCAGCTACGAGCAGTACTTC
CASSLTGASYEQYF
>TRBV5-3|few|TRBD1|TRBJ1-1
TGTGCCAGAAGCCTCGGCAAGGGGGCTAGGAACACTGAAGCTTTCTTT
CARSLGKGARNTEAFF
>TRBV6-5|NA|NA|TRBJ2-7
TGTGCCAGCAGTTACCGGGAAGCCTACGAGCAGTACTTC
CASSYREAYEQYF
>TRBV9|NA|TRBD1|TRBJ1-4
TGTGCCAGCAGCGTAGCCCCCGGGACAGGGGATGAAAAACTGTTTTTT
CASSVAPGTGDEKLFF
>TRBV4-3|NA|NA|TRBJ1-4
TGCGCCAGCAGCCAAGAGTGGGGGGGGCCCGCAGGACTGTTTTTT
CASSQEWGGPAGLFF
>TRBV6-2/TRBV6-3|NA|NA|TRBJ2-1
TGTGCCAGCAGTCCAGCCCCAGGGGTACACAATGAGCAGTTCTTC
CASSPAPGVHNEQFF
>TRBV2|NA|NA|TRBJ2-3
TGTGCCAGCAGTGAACTGGGCCGGAAAAGCACAGATACGCAGTATTTT
CASSELGRKSTDTQYF
>TRBV7-2|once|NA|TRBJ2-7
TGTGCCAGCAGCTTAGTGCACAGGTTTTACGAGCAGTACTTC
CASSLVHRFYEQYF
>TRBV11-1|NA|TRBD1|TRBJ1-1
TGTGCCAGCAGCCCCCACCTTCAGGGGGTGACTGAAGCTTTCTTT
CASSPHLQGVTEAFF
>TRBV28|NA|NA|TRBJ1-3
TGTGCCAGCATCGACGGGAGCTCTGGAAACACCATATATTTT
CASIDGSSGNTIYF
>TRBV27|NA|NA|TRBJ2-5
TGTGCCAGCACCGGGTCCCTCCAAGAGACCCAGTACTTC
CASTGSLQETQYF
>TRBV27|few|NA|TRBJ2-7
TGTGCCAGCAGCTCACCGGGACTTCCCTACGAGCAGTACTTC
CASSSPGLPYEQYF
>TRBV5-1|NA|TRBD1|TRBJ1-4
TGCGCCAGCAGCGTAACAGGGGACTCACTCGAAAAACTGTTTTTT
CASSVTGDSLEKLFF
>TRBV5-1|NA|NA|TRBJ1-4
TGCGCCAGCAGATTCTCCGGGGGAGTCGAGGAAAAACTGTTTTTT
CASRFSGGVEEKLFF
>TRBV18|NA|TRBD1|TRBJ1-1
TGTGCCAGCCCTCCTGACAGGGGATCTATGAACACTGAAGCTTTCTTT
CASPPDRGSMNTEAFF
>TRBV12-3/TRBV12-4|once|NA|TRBJ1-5
TGTGCCAGCAGTCAATCCCAGGGGCCCCAGCATTTT
CASSQSQGPQHF
>TRBV7-2|NA|TRBD1|TRBJ2-7
TGTGCCAGCAGCTCCCTCGTACAGGGGGGAGTTATCTCCTACGAGCAGTACTTC
CASSSLVQGGVISYEQYF
>TRBV7-8|NA|TRBD2|TRBJ2-7
TGTGCCAGCAGCTTAGTAGGGGGGGTAGCGGGAGGCCTCGGTGGTAGCTCCGAGCAGTACTTC
CASSLVGGVAGGLGGSSEQYF
>TRBV2|NA|NA|TRBJ2-5
TGTGCCAGCAGCGCGGGACGGCGCCAAGAGACCCAGTACTTC
CASSAGRRQETQYF
>TRBV7-9|NA|NA|TRBJ1-5
TGTGCCAGCAGCTTAGAGGACAGCACCCAGCATTTT
CASSLEDSTQHF
>TRBV10-3|NA|TRBD2|TRBJ2-5
TGTGCCATCAGGGGGACTAGCAGCCAAGAGACCCAGTACTTC
CAIRGTSSQETQYF
>TRBV11-2|NA|TRBD1|TRBJ2-7
TGTGCCAGCAGCTCCTTCGGGACAGCTAACTCCTACGAGCAGTACTTC
CASSSFGTANSYEQYF
>TRBV11-1|NA|TRBD2|TRBJ2-1
TGTGCCAGCAGCCCACAGACTAGCGGGAGATACAATGAGCAGTTCTTC
CASSPQTSGRYNEQFF
>TRBV6-5|NA|TRBD1|TRBJ1-2
TGTGCCAGCAGTTACTTGGACAGGGGGTATGGCTACACCTTC
CASSYLDRGYGYTF
>TRBV9|NA|TRBD1|TRBJ2-7
TGTGCCAGCAGCCTCCGGGACAGGGTCGACTCCGAGCAGTACTTC
CASSLRDRVDSEQYF
>TRBV5-5|NA|NA|TRBJ2-3
TGTGCCAGCAGCAACCCAGGGGCCCTCACAGATACGCAGTATTTT
CASSNPGALTDTQYF
>TRBV12-5|NA|TRBD1|TRBJ1-3
TGTGCTAGTGGTTGGGTCCCCGGGACAGGGCTCTCTGGAAACACCATATATTTT
CASGWVPGTGLSGNTIYF
>TRBV28|NA|TRBD2|TRBJ2-5
TGTGCCAGCAGTTTAACCCCTCCCGGGACTAGCGGGAGAACGGAGACCCAGTACTTC
CASSLTPPGTSGRTETQYF
>TRBV19|NA|NA|TRBJ1-5
TGTGCCAGTAGTATTTTGGGGGCTTGGCAGCCCCAGCATTTT
CASSILGAWQPQHF
>TRBV9|NA|TRBD2|TRBJ2-1
TGTGCCAGCAGCGTAGAGGCCACTAGCGGGTTCGGTAATGAGCAGTTCTTC
CASSVEATSGFGNEQFF
>TRBV3-1/TRBV3-2|once|NA|TRBJ2-3
TGTGCCAGCAGCCAGCTCCTGGGAGCGGACCAGTATTTT
CASSQLLGADQYF
>TRBV7-9|NA|NA|TRBJ1-4
TGTGCCAGCAGCTTAACGTCCGACTCTGAAAAACTGTTTTTT
CASSLTSDSEKLFF
>TRBV19|NA|NA|TRBJ2-4
TGTGCCAGTAGCTTCCAGGGGAAGGACATTCAGTACTTC
CASSFQGKDIQYF
>TRBV7-6|NA|NA|TRBJ1-4
TGTGCCAGCAGCTTAGCGCCCCGGGCAACTAATGAAAAACTGTTTTTT
CASSLAPRATNEKLFF
>TRBV19|NA|TRBD2|TRBJ2-5
TGTGCCAGTAGTCCCCTAGGACTAGCGGGAGGGCCGTACCAAGAGACCCAGTACTTC
CASSPLGLAGGPYQETQYF
>TRBV9|few|TRBD1|TRBJ1-1
TGTGCCAGCAGCTCAGACAGGGGGGCCACTGAAGCTTTCTTT
CASSSDRGATEAFF
>TRBV5-1|NA|NA|TRBJ1-4
TGCGCCAGCACCTCGACAGACGGTAATGAAAAACTGTTTTTT
CASTSTDGNEKLFF
>TRBV2|NA|TRBD1|TRBJ1-4
TGTGCCAGCAGACCGGGACAGCGTAATGAAAAACTGTTTTTT
CASRPGQRNEKLFF
>TRBV7-9|NA|TRBD1|TRBJ2-1
TGTGCCAGCAGCTTCATAGGACAGGGCTACAATGAGCAGTTCTTC
CASSFIGQGYNEQFF
>TRBV19|NA|TRBD1|TRBJ2-5
TGTGCCAGTAGTCAGACCGGGACAGGGGAGACCCAGTACTTC
CASSQTGTGETQYF
>TRBV19|once|NA|TRBJ2-3
TGTGCCAGTAGGGGGTCGGGGACAGATACGCAGTATTTT
CASRGSGTDTQYF
>TRBV19|NA|TRBD1|TRBJ1-5
TGTGCCAGTAGCCTAGGTCCGGGACAGGGGACCTATAGCAATCAGCCCCAGCATTTT
CASSLGPGQGTYSNQPQHF
>TRBV9|NA|NA|TRBJ1-2
TGTGCCAGCAGCGCCCTAAGGGACACTAACTATGGCTACACCTTC
CASSALRDTNYGYTF